This T cell receptor beta chain appears in the sequencing data of a study of blood T cells in healthy people across ages. Trimming left V 0 bases short and J 13 bases short, with 19 bases between. This CDR3 comprises 15 residues. CDR1 and CDR2 from the germline V gene are LGHNA and YSLEER. The second PCR ran 7 to 11 cycles with a sample-barcoded 5' primer and J-beta primers. Every cDNA molecule bore a tag from a template-switch adaptor containing 12 random nucleotides. TCRdb re-called the 5' RACE reads through MiXCR, storing one row per CDR3 protein. The sample shows 790,000 or so distinct CDR3 sequences, approximately 60% of them seen only once.

The chain combines TRBV4-3 with TRBJ2-4, with D uncertain. This TCR was sampled from a man between 40 and 49 years old in good health. What was sequenced was blood. The CDR3 sequence: CASSQDAGSSSEQYF. The DNA of the CDR3 is TGCGCCAGCAGCCAAGATGCCGGCAGTTCTAGTGAGCAGTACTTC.